What follows describes a single TCR beta chain. Its specificity is unknown. It may be a read error: a sequence one base away is much more abundant. Germline values: CDR1 SEHNR, CDR2 FQNEAQ (reference sequence). Trimming removed 3 bases from V and 1 base from J, with 9 bases in between. The CDR3 is 14 residues long. The TCR beta CDR3 regions underwent amplification using RNA transcripts as the source. In the first-round RT-PCR of the TCR CDR3, the HTBI primer set was used. Each CDR3 protein gets one entry after TCRdb re-called the multiplex PCR reads with MiXCR. The data contain under 400,000 distinct CDR3 sequences, 14% of them singletons. Not enrolled were patients with uncontrolled infection, other autoimmune disease, pregnancy or lactation. These data originate in a study of T cells in Graves' hyperthyroidism and ophthalmopathy. Turning to the study itself: At the time of initial diagnosis and before any treatment, peripheral blood was collected. Overall study results and limits: The blood repertoire included most of the expanded thyroid clonotypes above 0.001.

The chain joins TRBV7-9 to TRBJ1-1; weak D call: TRBD1 (5 bases). Sequencing was performed on blood. The receptor was derived from an older woman with Graves' hyperthyroidism. CDR3 in amino acids: CASSFRGTNTEAFF. CDR3 DNA: TGTGCCAGCAGCTTTAGGGGAACGAACACTGAAGCTTTCTTT.